Listed below are T cell receptor beta chains from one sample, sequenced in a study of blood T cells in healthy people across ages. TCRdb reprocessed the 5' RACE reads with MiXCR, giving one entry per CDR3 protein. Found here are 760,000 or so distinct CDR3 sequences, about 25% of them singletons; the top ten hold 9% to 9.5%. In addition, the sample was reused for a study of T cells of mothers and their children.

The sequenced sample consisted of blood. The receptors come from a boy younger than 18 in good health. Each CDR3 is given with its conserved first and last residue. A D gene is named only where the DNA matches it firmly. Clone size appears in some rows only: once, few, many, or a class for an expanded clone.

D gene: TRBD2; clone size: few; J gene: TRBJ2-1; V gene: TRBV5-1; CDR3 DNA: TGCGCCAGCAGGGCTAGCGGGGGTAGTGAGCAGTTCTTC; CDR3 protein: CASRASGGSEQFF
D gene: -; clone size: few; J gene: TRBJ2-1; V gene: TRBV24-1; CDR3 DNA: TGTGCCACCGGGACACCCGACTCCTACAATGAGCAGTTCTTC; CDR3 protein: CATGTPDSYNEQFF
D gene: -; clone size: -; J gene: TRBJ2-5; V gene: TRBV29-1; CDR3 DNA: TGCAGCGTTGAAGGCCTGACAGAGTACCAAGAGACCCAGAACTTC; CDR3 protein: CSVEGLTEYQETQNF
D gene: -; clone size: -; J gene: TRBJ2-7; V gene: TRBV29-1; CDR3 DNA: TGCAGCGTGAAAACAGGTCAGGCCTACGAGCAGTACTTC; CDR3 protein: CSVKTGQAYEQYF
D gene: -; clone size: -; J gene: TRBJ2-5; V gene: TRBV12-3/TRBV12-4; CDR3 DNA: TGTGCCAGCAGTTTACGGGGGGCCGAGGAGACCCAGTACTTC; CDR3 protein: CASSLRGAEETQYF
D gene: -; clone size: -; J gene: TRBJ1-1; V gene: TRBV13; CDR3 DNA: TGTGCCAGCAGCCCCGTTTCGCACCCCACTGAAGCTTTCTTT; CDR3 protein: CASSPVSHPTEAFF
D gene: TRBD1; clone size: -; J gene: TRBJ1-1; V gene: TRBV12-5; CDR3 DNA: TGTGCTAGTGATGCCCAGGGGGCCACTGAAGCTTTCTTT; CDR3 protein: CASDAQGATEAFF
D gene: -; clone size: few; J gene: TRBJ2-3; V gene: TRBV29-1; CDR3 DNA: TGCAGCGTTGAGATATTGGGGGCAGATACGCAGTATTTT; CDR3 protein: CSVEILGADTQYF
D gene: TRBD2; clone size: few; J gene: TRBJ2-5; V gene: TRBV20-1; CDR3 DNA: TGCAGTGCTAGAGTGCGGGAGGCGAAAACCGAGACCCAGTACTTC; CDR3 protein: CSARVREAKTETQYF
D gene: -; clone size: -; J gene: TRBJ2-6; V gene: TRBV10-2; CDR3 DNA: TGCGCCAGCAGAGAAAGATTGACGGAGGGTGATGGGGCCAACGTCCTGACTTTC; CDR3 protein: CASRERLTEGDGANVLTF
D gene: TRBD1; clone size: -; J gene: TRBJ2-7; V gene: TRBV10-3; CDR3 DNA: TGTGCCATCAGTGAGTCCGTGGGACAGGGGGAGTTGGCCTACGAGCAGTACTTC; CDR3 protein: CAISESVGQGELAYEQYF
D gene: -; clone size: -; J gene: TRBJ2-2; V gene: TRBV29-1; CDR3 DNA: TGCAGCGTTTCATTCGGCGACCGAGAGGCCGGGGAGCTGTTTTTT; CDR3 protein: CSVSFGDREAGELFF
D gene: TRBD2; clone size: many; J gene: TRBJ2-1; V gene: TRBV29-1; CDR3 DNA: TGCAGCGCCGGGTCTACTAGCGGGGGGTGGGAGCAGTTCTTC; CDR3 protein: CSAGSTSGGWEQFF
D gene: -; clone size: few; J gene: TRBJ1-4; V gene: TRBV4-3; CDR3 DNA: TGCGCCAGCAGCCAAGATTGGACCCAAACCGAAAAACTGTTTTTT; CDR3 protein: CASSQDWTQTEKLFF
D gene: TRBD1; clone size: few; J gene: TRBJ2-5; V gene: TRBV18; CDR3 DNA: TGTGCCAGCTCACCAGAGGACAGGGAGGAGACCCAGTACTTC; CDR3 protein: CASSPEDREETQYF
D gene: -; clone size: few; J gene: TRBJ1-5; V gene: TRBV7-9; CDR3 DNA: TGTGCCAGCAGCTTAGGGGGCGATCGGCCCCAGCATTTT; CDR3 protein: CASSLGGDRPQHF
D gene: -; clone size: -; J gene: TRBJ1-3; V gene: TRBV7-2; CDR3 DNA: TGTGCCAGCACCCCACAAACCCTTTCTGGAAACACCATATATTTT; CDR3 protein: CASTPQTLSGNTIYF
D gene: TRBD2; clone size: few; J gene: TRBJ2-7; V gene: TRBV4-1; CDR3 DNA: TGCGCCAGCAGCCAAGTTGTGGCTAGCGGGAGCTACGAGCAGTACTTC; CDR3 protein: CASSQVVASGSYEQYF
D gene: TRBD2; clone size: few; J gene: TRBJ2-1; V gene: TRBV5-1; CDR3 DNA: TGCGCCAGCAGCTTGTACTCCGGGAGGGCCTACAATGAGCAGTTCTTC; CDR3 protein: CASSLYSGRAYNEQFF
D gene: TRBD1; clone size: -; J gene: TRBJ2-2; V gene: TRBV29-1; CDR3 DNA: TGCAGCGTTGAACAGTCAGGGGGCGCCGGCGGGGAGCTGTTTTTT; CDR3 protein: CSVEQSGGAGGELFF
D gene: TRBD2; clone size: many; J gene: TRBJ2-5; V gene: TRBV5-1; CDR3 DNA: TGCGCCAGCAGGCGGGAGGAGACCCAGTACTTC; CDR3 protein: CASRREETQYF
D gene: -; clone size: -; J gene: TRBJ2-1; V gene: TRBV2; CDR3 DNA: TGTGCCAGCAGTGAAGGGCCCCCCGTAAATGAGCAGTTCTTC; CDR3 protein: CASSEGPPVNEQFF
D gene: -; clone size: -; J gene: TRBJ2-5; V gene: TRBV29-1; CDR3 DNA: TGCAGCGTTGAATTAAGAGAGACCCAGTACTTC; CDR3 protein: CSVELRETQYF
D gene: TRBD2; clone size: -; J gene: TRBJ2-5; V gene: TRBV20-1; CDR3 DNA: TGCAGTGCCCCACTTAGCGGGAGGGGACAAGAGACCCAGTACTTC; CDR3 protein: CSAPLSGRGQETQYF
D gene: -; clone size: -; J gene: TRBJ1-4; V gene: TRBV5-6; CDR3 DNA: TGTGCCAGCAGCTTGGGAGCAGGGGCAACTAATGAAAAACTGTTTTTT; CDR3 protein: CASSLGAGATNEKLFF
D gene: -; clone size: -; J gene: TRBJ2-1; V gene: TRBV27; CDR3 DNA: TGTGCCAGCAGTTTATCGGGACCAGACAATGAGCAGTTCTTC; CDR3 protein: CASSLSGPDNEQFF
D gene: TRBD1; clone size: once; J gene: TRBJ2-7; V gene: TRBV7-9; CDR3 DNA: TGTGCCAGCAGCGTAACCGGGACAGGGGGTCACGAGCAGTACTTC; CDR3 protein: CASSVTGTGGHEQYF
D gene: -; clone size: few; J gene: TRBJ1-2; V gene: TRBV10-3; CDR3 DNA: TGTGCCATCAGTGAGTCCAATCATGGCTACACCTTC; CDR3 protein: CAISESNHGYTF
D gene: -; clone size: -; J gene: TRBJ2-1; V gene: TRBV29-1; CDR3 DNA: TGCAGCGTTGAAGAATTTGGGACAGGGTCTAGCGGGGGCCCGATTGAGCAGTTCTTC; CDR3 protein: CSVEEFGTGSSGGPIEQFF